This T cell receptor (beta chain) was retrieved from a study of CD8+CD57+ T cells in acquired aplastic anemia. Study summary: Each DNA sample taken from sorted CD4+ and CD8+ cells came to approximately 3.2 ug on average. Reads per healthy sample averaged roughly 10 million (CD4+) and 11 million to 12 million (CD8+). Study findings and constraints: There were roughly 30 CD8+ CDR3 sequences that occurred in both patients and controls.

TCR beta VDJ and CDR3 profiles were obtained from a genomic DNA template. TCRdb used MiXCR to reprocess the reads, holding one entry per CDR3 protein. This sample has under 40,000 distinct CDR3 sequences, with around 80% found just once. As to this clonotype: Antigen unknown.

Sequencing used sorted CD4+, CD8+, or CD8+CD57+ T cells (not recorded which) from PBMCs. This TCR was recovered from a human donor in good health, serving as a control.

CDR3 residues: CSVGGVDRGEQYF. The CDR3 DNA reads as TGCAGCGTTGGAGGCGTAGATCGGGGCGAGCAGTACTTC. The V and J genes are TRBV29-1 and TRBJ2-7; D perhaps matches TRBD2 (5 bases). Per the germline V gene, CDR1 is SQVTM and CDR2 is ANQGSEA. Trimming left V 4 bases short and J 6 bases short, with 16 bases between. The CDR3 length is 13 residues.